A single sample is the source of the 4 T cell receptor beta chains below, sequenced in a study of response to subunit inactivated influenza vaccine. Via MiXCR, TCRdb re-called the RT-PCR reads, giving one row per CDR3 protein. This sample yields some 500,000 distinct CDR3 sequences, of which approximately 17% are seen a single time; 3% belongs to the top ten. Sequences were derived from CD4+ T cells sorted from PBMCs, sampled roughly 24 months after vaccination. These receptors were taken from a man aged 50 to 69 who received an inactivated influenza vaccine.

This clonotype was seen only a few times. This sequence joins TRBV5-5 and TRBJ1-1; no definite D call. Trimming pared 0 bases from V and 0 bases from J, leaving 6 bases between. This CDR3 is built from 14 residues. The germline CDR1 and CDR2 sequences are SGHKS and YYEKEE (reference sequence). In nucleotides, the CDR3 is TGTGCCAGCAGCTTGGGTACCATGAACACTGAAGCTTTCTTT. Translation gives CASSLGTMNTEAFF.

There are many counts of this clonotype. J is TRBJ1-6 and V is TRBV6-6; 9 nucleotides line up with TRBD1. Losses at the gene ends were 6 bases for V and 6 bases for J; bases not matched to a gene: 0. The CDR3 spans 13 residues. Germline CDR1 reads MNHNY; CDR2 reads SVGAGI (reference sequence). The CDR3 sequence is CASRGQGNSPLHF. The CDR3 DNA is TGTGCCAGCAGGGGACAGGGTAATTCACCCCTCCACTTT.

About this clonotype itself: A clone one base away is much larger, so this may be a read error. V usage is TRBV28 and J usage is TRBJ1-2, with D maybe TRBD1 (5 bases). V was clipped by 8 bases and J by 4 bases, with 14 bases between them. There are 13 residues in the CDR3. Germline loops: CDR1 MDHEN, CDR2 SYDVKM. The CDR3 protein is CASLDGGPYGYTF. Written as DNA, the CDR3 is TGTGCCAGCCTGGACGGGGGTCCCTATGGCTACACCTTC.

V and J are TRBV27 and TRBJ2-3, with TRBD2 identical over 9 bases. V was clipped by 0 bases and J by 5 bases; unmatched bases: 6. Germline CDR1 is MNHEY and CDR2 is SMNVEV (reference sequence). The CDR3 spans 16 residues. The DNA of the CDR3 is TGTGCCAGCAGTTTATCGACTAGCGGTGCAGGAGATACGCAGTATTTT. Translated: CASSLSTSGAGDTQYF.